A single sample is the source of the 28 T cell receptor beta chains below, sequenced in a study of blood T cell repertoires in COVID-19. Clones were read by immunoSEQ multiplex PCR, and TCRdb kept only the in-frame ones, dropping some. Of under 200,000 clones in the sample, about 83% were seen once. What was sequenced was peripheral blood. All receptors derive from a human donor in a cohort sampled during active COVID-19.

V is TRBV28 and J is TRBJ1-5, with 7 bases identical to TRBD1. In germline, CDR1 is MDHEN, CDR2 SYDVKM. This CDR3 has 15 amino acids. J was trimmed by 3 bases and V by 3 bases; bases with no gene match: 5. The CDR3 nucleotides read TGTGCCAGCAGTTTTCCGACAGGGAACAATCAGCCCCAGCATTTT. This sequence encodes CASSFPTGNNQPQHF.

This clone showed up just once. V is TRBV5-6 and J is TRBJ1-1; D unclear. Trimming stripped 4 bases from V and 1 base from J, with 11 bases between. This CDR3 has 14 amino acids. CDR1 SGHDT and CDR2 YYEEEE come from the germline V gene. The CDR3 reads CASSLGSSNTEAFF. The CDR3 DNA is TGTGCCAGCAGCCTGGGCAGTTCGAACACTGAAGCTTTCTTT.

The chain couples TRBV11-2 to TRBJ2-1, with D possibly matching TRBD1 (5 bases). V was shortened by 5 bases and J by 3 bases, with 17 bases between the two germline ends. Per germline, CDR1 SGHAT and CDR2 FQNNGV. There are 16 residues in the CDR3. The CDR3 DNA is TGTGCCAGCAGCGCCCGGAGAACAGGAGACTACAATGAGCAGTTCTTC. It specifies CASSARRTGDYNEQFF.

The chain uses TRBV7-3 and TRBJ2-1; D may be TRBD1 (6 bases). In germline, CDR1 is SGHTA, CDR2 FQGTGA. The CDR3 is 13 amino acids. The V gene lost 5 bases and the J gene lost 8 bases, with 13 bases spanning the gap. The CDR3 nucleotides are TGTGCCAGCAGCCCCACAGGGTTGCATGAGCAGTTCTTC. Translation gives CASSPTGLHEQFF.

The chain joins TRBV4-3 to TRBJ1-2, with 8 bases identical to TRBD1. Unmatched junction bases numbered 6, after V lost 0 bases and J lost 3 bases. The CDR3 contains 16 residues. Germline CDR1 is LGHNA and CDR2 is YSLEER. CDR3 coding DNA: TGCGCCAGCAGCCAAGATTTGGCAGGGGGCGACTATGGCTACACCTTC. Protein: CASSQDLAGGDYGYTF.

The chain employs TRBV10-3 and TRBJ1-3; D not resolved. This CDR3 has 13 residues. Germline V gene sequence: CDR1 ENHRY, CDR2 SYGVKD. Trimming pared 10 bases from V and 8 bases from J, leaving 18 bases between. In DNA form, the CDR3 reads TGTGCCACCTCCGACAACGTAGGATACACCATATATTTT. Protein: CATSDNVGYTIYF.

The chain combines TRBV5-1 with TRBJ1-2; possibly TRBD1 for D (5 bases). CDR3 length: 12 residues. V was trimmed by 5 bases and J by 0 bases, leaving 5 bases between them. Germline assignment: CDR1 SGHRS and CDR2 YFSETQ. The CDR3 bases are TGCGCCAGCAGGACAGCTAACTATGGCTACACCTTC. It codes for CASRTANYGYTF. The whole variable domain, filled in from reference TRBV5-1 and TRBJ1-2, reads KAGVTQTPRYLIKTRGQQVTLSCSPISGHRSVSWYQQTPGQGLQFLFEYFSETQRNKGNFPGRFSGRQFSNSRSEMNVSTLELGDSALYLCASRTANYGYTFGSGTRLTVV.

This chain connects TRBV2 to TRBJ1-1; 9 nucleotides line up with TRBD1. This CDR3 has 15 amino acids. Germline V gene data show CDR1 as SNHLY and CDR2 as FYNNEI. With V trimmed by 7 bases and J by 5 bases, 11 bases remained unmatched. CDR3 DNA sequence: TGTGCCAGCAAGGGACAGGGACGAATAGGTACTGAAGCTTTCTTT. Encoded protein: CASKGQGRIGTEAFF.

The gene calls are TRBV7-2 and TRBJ2-7, with D maybe TRBD2 (6 bases). Germline V lookup: CDR1 SGHTA, CDR2 FQGNSA. The V gene lost 5 bases and the J gene lost 2 bases, with 16 bases spanning the gap. This CDR3 has 15 residues. The CDR3, as DNA: TGTGCCAGCAGCGCCCCGGGAGATTTTACCTACGAGCAGTACTTC. Translating gives CASSAPGDFTYEQYF. The variable domain in full, completed from reference TRBV7-2 and TRBJ2-7, reads GAGVSQSPSNKVTEKGKDVELRCDPISGHTALYWYRQSLGQGLEFLIYFQGNSAPDKSGLPSDRFSAERTGGSVSTLTIQRTQQEDSAVYLCASSAPGDFTYEQYFGPGTRLTVT.

This clone was seen a handful of times. This chain joins TRBV18 and TRBJ2-1, with a weak D call TRBD1 (7 bases). The CDR3 is 13 amino acids. Trimming cost V 5 bases and J 9 bases, with 14 bases left between them. Germline assignment: CDR1 KGHSH and CDR2 LQKENI. In DNA, the CDR3 is TGTGCCAGCTCAGCCGGGACAGCGGGTGAGCAGTTCTTC. It specifies CASSAGTAGEQFF.

This clone was seen a handful of times. The chain couples TRBV7-2 to TRBJ1-5; 8 bases map to TRBD1. Germline V gene sequence: CDR1 SGHTA, CDR2 FQGNSA. The CDR3 totals 14 residues. The J segment lost 6 bases and the V segment lost 5 bases, leaving 6 bases of the junction unmatched. The DNA for the CDR3 is TGTGCCAGCAGCACACAGGGGGGGACTCAGCCCCAGCATTTT. Encoded protein: CASSTQGGTQPQHF. The whole variable domain, remainder taken from reference TRBV7-2 and TRBJ1-5, is GAGVSQSPSNKVTEKGKDVELRCDPISGHTALYWYRQSLGQGLEFLIYFQGNSAPDKSGLPSDRFSAERTGGSVSTLTIQRTQQEDSAVYLCASSTQGGTQPQHFGDGTRLSIL.

The V gene is TRBV5-4, the J gene TRBJ2-7; 10 positions match TRBD1. Germline V gives CDR1 SGHNT, CDR2 YYREEE (reference sequence). This CDR3 is 16 amino acids long. J gave up 5 bases and V 4 bases, and 12 bases lay outside the gene matches. CDR3: CASSPLRDRGSHEQYF. The DNA for the CDR3 is TGTGCCAGCAGCCCCCTCCGGGACAGGGGTTCCCACGAGCAGTACTTC.

In its sample, this clone was seen a few times. The chain carries TRBV19 and TRBJ1-5; 7 nucleotides agree with TRBD1. Germline CDR1 LNHDA, CDR2 SQIVND (reference sequence). The CDR3 spans 18 residues. V was pared by 1 base and J by 7 bases, with 16 bases of the junction left unmatched. The CDR3 DNA reads as TGTGCCAGTAGTATAGTGTGGGACAGCGGTCCCCTGACGCAGCCCCAGCATTTT. It codes for CASSIVWDSGPLTQPQHF.

This clone was found once. Within the sample, other DNA sequences also encode this same CDR3. Here the CDR3 DNA reads TGTGCCAGCAGCCTTCAGGGGAATCAGCCCCAGCATTTT. Translated: CASSLQGNQPQHF. The chain joins TRBV7-2 to TRBJ1-5; TRBD1 is a possible D gene (6 bases). The CDR3 runs to 13 residues. Trimming took 5 bases from V and 4 from J, leaving 9 bases between them. Looked up from germline, CDR1 is SGHTA and CDR2 is FQGNSA.

CDR3 DNA: TGTGCCAGCAATCCGGGCAGGGGGGTCGGGGAGCTGTTTTTT. Translated: CASNPGRGVGELFF. V and J are TRBV6-5 and TRBJ2-2, with a tentative D call TRBD1 (7 bases). In germline, CDR1 is MNHEY, CDR2 SVGAGI. This CDR3 is 14 amino acids long. V was pared by 7 bases and J by 7 bases, with 16 bases between.

The table lists this clone with a count of one. The chain uses TRBV19 and TRBJ1-5; 7 nucleotides line up with TRBD1. CDR1 is LNHDA and CDR2 is SQIVND in the germline V gene (reference sequence). This CDR3 is 13 amino acids long. The ends lost 7 bases at V and 7 bases at J; junction bases unmatched: 7. CDR3 coding DNA: TGTGCCAGTAACACAGGGGAAGGACAGCCCCAGCATTTT. This translates into CASNTGEGQPQHF. The full variable domain, with the rest looked up from reference TRBV19 and TRBJ1-5, is DGGITQSPKYLFRKEGQNVTLSCEQNLNHDAMYWYRQDPGQGLRLIYYSQIVNDFQKGDIAEGYSVSREKKESFPLTVTSAQKNPTAFYLCASNTGEGQPQHFGDGTRLSIL.

In its sample, this clone was seen a few times. V and J are TRBV9 and TRBJ1-3, with unresolved D. The V end lost 0 bases, the J end lost 0 bases, and 13 bases lay between the germline ends. This CDR3 region has 17 residues. Germline V gene data show CDR1 as SGDLS and CDR2 as YYNGEE. Written as DNA, the CDR3 is TGTGCCAGCAGCGTAGTATCCGGAGAGAGCTCTGGAAACACCATATATTTT. It codes for CASSVVSGESSGNTIYF.

The chain combines TRBV27 with TRBJ2-7; weak D call: TRBD2 (6 bases). The ends were cut back, 4 bases at V and 3 bases at J, with 10 bases in the middle. Germline V gene sequence: CDR1 MNHEY, CDR2 SMNVEV (reference sequence). The CDR3 has 13 residues. CDR3 bases: TGTGCCAGCAGTTCTACGGGGGACTACGAGCAGTACTTC. This sequence encodes CASSSTGDYEQYF.

The chain recombines TRBV7-2 with TRBJ2-7; 9 bases are shared with TRBD1. This CDR3 comprises 14 residues. V was clipped by 0 bases and J by 3 bases; unmatched bases: 0. Germline V gene sequence: CDR1 SGHTA, CDR2 FQGNSA. CDR3 amino acids: CASSLATGGYEQYF. Written as DNA, the CDR3 is TGTGCCAGCAGCTTAGCGACAGGGGGCTACGAGCAGTACTTC.

The chain is built from TRBV5-1 and TRBJ2-5; D might be TRBD1 (5 bases). V was cut by 4 bases and J by 5 bases, with 15 bases left in between. The CDR3 consists of 14 residues. The V gene's germline CDR1 is SGHRS and CDR2 YFSETQ. CDR3 sequence reads: CASSHEGQLETQYF. DNA of the CDR3: TGCGCCAGCAGCCATGAAGGACAATTGGAGACCCAGTACTTC.

The chain joins TRBV29-1 to TRBJ2-6, with a possible D match to TRBD1 (6 bases). The germline gives CDR1 SQVTM, CDR2 ANQGSEA. The CDR3 covers 14 residues. The V and J ends lost 4 bases and 1 base respectively, with 8 bases between them. The DNA for the CDR3 is TGCAGCGTTGCGGGGACATCTGGGGCCAACGTCCTGACTTTC. Protein: CSVAGTSGANVLTF.

CDR3 in amino acids: CASSKGKGAGQPQHF. The CDR3, as DNA: TGTGCCAGCAGCAAAGGAAAGGGGGCTGGTCAGCCCCAGCATTTT. The chain employs TRBV7-3 and TRBJ1-5; 7 bases fit TRBD1. Trimming removed 5 bases from V and 6 bases from J; junction bases left unmatched: 10. Germline V gene data show CDR1 as SGHTA and CDR2 as FQGTGA. The CDR3 is 15 amino acids. The whole variable domain, filled in from reference TRBV7-3 and TRBJ1-5, reads GAGVSQTPSNKVTEKGKYVELRCDPISGHTALYWYRQSLGQGPEFLIYFQGTGAADDSGLPNDRFFAVRPEGSVSTLKIQRTERGDSAVYLCASSKGKGAGQPQHFGDGTRLSIL.

The CDR3, as DNA: TGTGCCAGCAGTCTCCCGGGACAGGGGGCCTATGGCTACACCTTC. Protein product: CASSLPGQGAYGYTF. The V call is TRBV28, the J call TRBJ1-2; 12 bases fit TRBD1. The CDR3 contains 15 residues. Germline V lookup: CDR1 MDHEN, CDR2 SYDVKM. Trimming at V came to 5 bases and at J to 4 bases, leaving 5 bases not matched to a gene.

The chain combines TRBV4-1 with TRBJ1-2; unclear D gene. There are 14 residues in the CDR3. Germline CDR1 and CDR2: MGHRA and YSYEKL. V shed 4 bases and J shed 3 bases, with 12 bases lying between them. CDR3 amino acids: CASSRENQHYGYTF. As DNA, the CDR3 is TGCGCCAGCAGCCGCGAAAACCAACACTATGGCTACACCTTC.

This chain connects TRBV18 to TRBJ2-1, with 9 bases matching TRBD2. Trimming at V came to 2 bases and at J to 9 bases, leaving 5 bases not matched to a gene. From germline, CDR1 is KGHSH and CDR2 LQKENI. This CDR3 spans 14 amino acids. CDR3 protein: CASSPGTSSPEQFF. CDR3 nucleotide sequence: TGTGCCAGCTCACCAGGGACTAGCTCCCCTGAGCAGTTCTTC.

The chain employs TRBV5-1 and TRBJ2-7, with D unresolved. Germline values: CDR1 SGHRS, CDR2 YFSETQ. The CDR3 loop spans 11 amino acids. The V gene lost 0 bases and the J gene lost 9 bases, with 7 bases spanning the gap. CDR3 sequence: CASSLDSRQYF. The DNA of the CDR3 is TGCGCCAGCAGCTTGGATTCGAGGCAGTACTTC.

The chain joins TRBV5-1 to TRBJ2-3; D possibly corresponds to TRBD2 (5 bases). This CDR3 contains 16 residues. In germline, CDR1 is SGHRS, CDR2 YFSETQ. V gave up 5 bases and J gave up 2 bases, with 18 bases separating them. The CDR3 loop is CASSPFTSGDTDTQYF. The CDR3 bases are TGCGCCAGCAGTCCCTTCACTAGTGGGGACACAGATACGCAGTATTTT.

The chain couples TRBV5-4 to TRBJ1-3; a possible D gene is TRBD1 (5 bases). The V and J ends lost 3 bases and 0 bases respectively, with 10 bases between them. Germline lookup yields CDR1 SGHNT and CDR2 YYREEE (reference sequence). The length of the CDR3 is 15 residues. CDR3 DNA sequence: TGTGCCAGCAGCTCAGGGTCCCGCTCTGGAAACACCATATATTTT. Encoded protein: CASSSGSRSGNTIYF.